The 4 T cell receptor beta chains below were found in one sample sequenced in a study of graft-versus-host responses after intestinal transplantation. Repertoires were generated with immunoSEQ multiplex PCR, while TCRdb's copy carries only in-frame clones and drops some. The sample includes 80,000 to 95,000 clones, about 93% of them seen just once. These receptors are not linked to any known antigen. The material sequenced was unstimulated CD8+ T cells sorted from spleen or lymph node cells, taken before intestinal transplant. Receptors originate from a human donor who received an intestinal transplant.

The rearrangement joins TRBV10-2 to TRBJ2-5; D assignment may be TRBD1 or TRBD2 (5 bases each). Trimming stripped 4 bases from V and 4 bases from J, with 7 bases between. CDR3 size: 12 residues. Germline CDR1 is WSHSY and CDR2 is SAAADI. The CDR3, as DNA: TGCGCCAGCAGTGCGAGGGGAGAGACCCAGTACTTC. Its translation: CASSARGETQYF.

The chain employs TRBV27 and TRBJ1-1; D perhaps matches TRBD1 (6 bases). Germline V gives CDR1 MNHEY, CDR2 SMNVEV (reference sequence). CDR3 length: 17 amino acids. The V end lost 7 bases, the J end lost 7 bases, and 28 bases lay between the germline ends. The CDR3 coding sequence is TGTGCCAGCACTCCAGGGGATGAGGTCTTACCCCCCGATGAAGCTTTCTTT. Amino acids: CASTPGDEVLPPDEAFF.

The rearrangement uses TRBV4-1 and TRBJ1-2, with D possibly TRBD1 on 5 matching bases. The germline gives CDR1 MGHRA, CDR2 YSYEKL. The CDR3 length is 13 residues. The V gene lost 0 bases and the J gene lost 6 bases, with 8 bases spanning the gap. The CDR3 DNA sequence: TGCGCCAGCAGCCAAGATCCAGGGCATGGCTACACCTTC. The encoded protein is CASSQDPGHGYTF.

The gene calls are TRBV11-2 and TRBJ2-2, with 11 positions matching TRBD2. The CDR3 contains 15 residues. V shed 4 bases, J shed 6 bases, and the junction held 4 bases outside the gene matches. Germline V gives CDR1 SGHAT, CDR2 FQNNGV. CDR3 residues: CASSSNSGRAGELFF. The CDR3 DNA reads TGTGCCAGCAGCTCAAATAGCGGGAGGGCCGGGGAGCTGTTTTTT.